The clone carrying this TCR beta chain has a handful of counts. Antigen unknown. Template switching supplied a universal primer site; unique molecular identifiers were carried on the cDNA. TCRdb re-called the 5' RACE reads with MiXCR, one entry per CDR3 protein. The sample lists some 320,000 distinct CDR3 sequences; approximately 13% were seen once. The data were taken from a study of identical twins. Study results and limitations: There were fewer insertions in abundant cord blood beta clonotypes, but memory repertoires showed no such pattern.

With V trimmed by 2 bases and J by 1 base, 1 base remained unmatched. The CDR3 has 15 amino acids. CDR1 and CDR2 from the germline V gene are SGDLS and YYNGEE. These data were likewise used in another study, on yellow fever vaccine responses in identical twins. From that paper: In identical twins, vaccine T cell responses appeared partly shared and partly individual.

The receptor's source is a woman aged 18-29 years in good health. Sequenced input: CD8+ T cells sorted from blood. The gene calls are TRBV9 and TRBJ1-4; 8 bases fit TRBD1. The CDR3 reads CASSVTGGTNEKLFF. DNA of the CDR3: TGTGCCAGCAGCGTCACAGGGGGAACTAATGAAAAACTGTTTTTT.